This T cell receptor (beta chain) was captured in a study of vaccination effects on CD4 cells after COVID-19. Peptide-pool stimulation followed by sequencing identified expanded antigen-specific CD4+ clonotypes in the ViraFEST assay. With roughly nine days of culture completed, CD4+ T cells were isolated. All participants had two doses of either the BNT162b2 or mRNA-1273 vaccine. Measured with immunoSEQ multiplex PCR; TCRdb has only the in-frame clones, and not every one. Of some 30,000 clones listed, 83% were seen once; the top ten hold more than 1.4%. Concerning this clone: Its antigen is not identified.

This TCR derives from a human donor who received a COVID-19 vaccine. Some clones in this sample may be carry-over from other donors' samples. This sample comprised CD4+ T cells from PBMCs cultured with HCoV-NL63 spike peptides, obtained after COVID-19 vaccination.

CDR3: CASSESRSQETQYF. CDR3 nucleotide sequence: TGCGCCAGCAGTGAGTCGCGGAGTCAAGAGACCCAGTACTTC. The chain joins TRBV10-1 to TRBJ2-5; the D is unclear. V was cut by 0 bases and J by 2 bases, with 7 bases left in between. Germline CDR1 WNHNN, CDR2 SYGVQD (reference sequence). This CDR3 has 14 residues.